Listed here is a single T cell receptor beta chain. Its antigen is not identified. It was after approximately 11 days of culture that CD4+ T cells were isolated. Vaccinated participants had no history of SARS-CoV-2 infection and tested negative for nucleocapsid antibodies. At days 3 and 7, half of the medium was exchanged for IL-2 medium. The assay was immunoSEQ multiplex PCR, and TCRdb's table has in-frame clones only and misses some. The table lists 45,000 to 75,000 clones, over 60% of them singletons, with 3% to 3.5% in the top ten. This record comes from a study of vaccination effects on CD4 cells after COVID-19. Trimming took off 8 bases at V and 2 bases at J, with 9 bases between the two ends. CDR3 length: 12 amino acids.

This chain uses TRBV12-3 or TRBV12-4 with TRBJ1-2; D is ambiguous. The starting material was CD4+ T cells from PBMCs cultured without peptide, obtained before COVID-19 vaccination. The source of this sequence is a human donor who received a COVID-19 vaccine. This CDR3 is CASYSENYGYTF. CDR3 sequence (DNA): TGTGCCAGCTACTCAGAGAACTATGGCTACACCTTC.